The 2 T cell receptor beta chains reported below all come from one sample, sequenced in a study of OX40 agonist ivuxolimab in advanced cancers. Profiled with immunoSEQ multiplex PCR; TCRdb holds only in-frame clones, not every one. The sample has approximately 76,000 clones, 70% to 90% seen once. Here the sequenced sample was CD4+ or CD8+ T cells sorted from blood, taken in a trial of the OX40 agonist ivuxolimab. The origin of the receptors is an adult with an advanced solid tumor such as melanoma, head and neck, liver or kidney cancer.

The gene calls are TRBV27 and TRBJ2-3; 12 bases align to TRBD2. Unmatched junction bases numbered 10, after V lost 5 bases and J lost 4 bases. There are 17 residues in the CDR3. The germline V gene encodes CDR1 MNHEY and CDR2 SMNVEV (reference sequence). The CDR3 nucleotides read TGTGCCAGCAGTCCGCCGGGACTAGCGGGTTGGTCAGATACGCAGTATTTT. It translates to CASSPPGLAGWSDTQYF.

This clone has only a few counts. The chain combines TRBV2 with TRBJ1-1; perhaps TRBD1 as D (5 bases). Germline V lookup: CDR1 SNHLY, CDR2 FYNNEI. This CDR3 is 11 amino acids long. V lost 2 bases, J lost 9 bases, and 7 bases lay in between. The CDR3 region is CASSERGKAFF. DNA of the CDR3: TGTGCCAGCAGTGAACGGGGGAAAGCTTTCTTT.